The rows below give T cell receptor beta chains drawn from one sample of a study of control samples from healthy donors and cancer patients. TCRdb's table, derived via immunoSEQ multiplex PCR, lists solely in-frame clones and lacks some. The sample has some 150,000 clones, about nine tenths seen once; the top ten hold more than 3%. The sequenced sample consisted of blood. These receptors were taken from a man aged 25-45 years in good health. Each CDR3 is given with its conserved first and last residue. The D gene is left open where the match is weak. Rows may omit the clone size; those that give it use once, few, many or a size class.

TRBJ1-2,TRBV2,-,-,TGTGCCAGCAGTCTACGGCAGGCACCATATGGCTACACCTTC,CASSLRQAPYGYTF
TRBJ1-1,TRBV2,-,TRBD1,TGTGCCAGCAGTGATCCAGAGACAGGGGGGAACACTGAAGCTTTCTTT,CASSDPETGGNTEAFF
TRBJ1-2,TRBV19,once,TRBD1,TGTGCCAGTAGTTCCGGGACAGGGAATGGCTACACCTTC,CASSSGTGNGYTF
TRBJ2-7,TRBV19,-,-,TGTGCCAGTAGTCCTTCCCAGGGCTCCTACGAGCAGTACTTC,CASSPSQGSYEQYF
TRBJ1-5,TRBV6-6,-,-,TGTGCCAGCAGGCGGGACGGGCCCCAGCATTTT,CASRRDGPQHF
TRBJ1-4,TRBV19,-,TRBD1,TGTGCCAGTAGTATGGACAGGGAAGGAAAACTGTTTTTT,CASSMDREGKLFF
TRBJ1-6,TRBV2,-,-,TGTGCCAGCAGACGAGATAAATCACCCCTCCACTTT,CASRRDKSPLHF
TRBJ1-2,TRBV5-6,-,-,TGTGCCAGCAGCTTGGCTGGCCCCGTGACTGGCTACACCTTC,CASSLAGPVTGYTF
TRBJ1-2,TRBV5-6,-,-,TGTGCCAGCAGCTTGGCGGTCGGAGACTATGGCTACACCTTC,CASSLAVGDYGYTF
TRBJ1-4,TRBV12-2,-,-,TGTGCAAGTCGCCCCCAGGACGGGATTATCAATGAAAAACTGTTTTTT,CASRPQDGIINEKLFF
TRBJ1-1,TRBV4-2,-,-,TGTGCCAGCAGACCGTCGATGATCACTGAAGCTTTCTTT,CASRPSMITEAFF
TRBJ1-5,TRBV4-2,-,-,TGTGCCAGCAGCCAAGATGGCGGGGGGATTAATCAGCCCCAGCATTTT,CASSQDGGGINQPQHF
TRBJ2-1,TRBV7-3,few,-,TGTGCCAGCAGCATTACCTCGAACAATGAGCAGTTCTTC,CASSITSNNEQFF
TRBJ1-1,TRBV7-9,-,-,TGTGCCAGCAGCTTAGCGCTGGGACAGAACACTGAAGCTTTCTTT,CASSLALGQNTEAFF
TRBJ1-2,TRBV6-6,-,TRBD1,TGTGCCAGCAGTACCCAGACAGGGCAAATTTATGGCTACACCTTC,CASSTQTGQIYGYTF
TRBJ2-5,TRBV27,-,-,TGTGCCAGCAGACCGGACAGAGAAGAGACCCAGTACTTC,CASRPDREETQYF
TRBJ1-2,TRBV23-1,-,-,TGCGCCAGCAGTCAAGGGCAGACACCAAACTATGGCTACACCTTC,CASSQGQTPNYGYTF
TRBJ2-1,TRBV2,-,TRBD1,TGTGCCAGCAGTGACCCAGGGGGAAAGACTGAGCAGTTCTTC,CASSDPGGKTEQFF
TRBJ1-1,TRBV19,-,-,TGTGCCAGTAGTCTAACACTGAACACTGAAGCTTTCTTT,CASSLTLNTEAFF
TRBJ1-1,TRBV5-6,-,-,TGTGCCAGCAGCCGCCTCCAGGGCCCTGAAGCTTTCTTT,CASSRLQGPEAFF
TRBJ2-5,TRBV6-5,-,TRBD1,TGTGCCAGCAGTTACTCGGCACAGGGGGAGACCCAGTACTTC,CASSYSAQGETQYF
TRBJ1-3,TRBV21-1,-,-,TGTGCCAGCAGCAAAGCGCACGTAGGGGTGAACACCATATATTTT,CASSKAHVGVNTIYF
TRBJ1-2,TRBV28,-,-,TGTGCCAGCAGTCCTCTGGCCAGGGGCTACACCTTC,CASSPLARGYTF
TRBJ1-2,TRBV28,once,-,TGTGCCAGCAGTCCATGGACAGAAAAGTACACCTTC,CASSPWTEKYTF
TRBJ1-2,TRBV13,-,TRBD1,TGTGCCAGCAGCTCTGACAGGGTGAACGGCTATGGCTACACCTTC,CASSSDRVNGYGYTF
TRBJ2-2,TRBV11-1,-,TRBD1,TGTGCCAGCAGCTTAGGCGACAGGGTGAACACCGGGGAGCTGTTTTTT,CASSLGDRVNTGELFF
TRBJ2-3,TRBV7-6,-,-,TGTGCCAGCAGCTTGTCCGGGGGCGGGGTCACAGATACGCAGTATTTT,CASSLSGGGVTDTQYF
TRBJ2-2,TRBV4-2,-,-,TGTGCCAGCAGCCAAGAACGGATTTCGAACACCGGGGAGCTGTTTTTT,CASSQERISNTGELFF
TRBJ2-1,TRBV7-7,-,TRBD2,TGTGCCAGCAGCCCCGGGACTAGCGGGGTCAATGAGCAGTTCTTC,CASSPGTSGVNEQFF
TRBJ2-7,TRBV7-9,-,TRBD1,TGTGCCAGCACCGCGACAGGGGACGAGCAGTACTTC,CASTATGDEQYF
TRBJ1-2,TRBV27,once,-,TGTGCCAGCAGTCTAACAGGGCTCAGCTATGGCTACACCTTC,CASSLTGLSYGYTF
TRBJ1-2,TRBV12-3/TRBV12-4,-,-,TGTGCCAGCAGTTTAGCGGGGGTCGGCTACACCTTC,CASSLAGVGYTF
TRBJ2-1,TRBV27,-,TRBD2,TGTGCCAGCATGAGGACTAGCGGGGGGGCGTCCTACAATGAGCAGTTCTTC,CASMRTSGGASYNEQFF
TRBJ1-2,TRBV19,-,-,TGTGCCAGTAGCTCCCTCGCCAGGGTTGGCTACACCTTC,CASSSLARVGYTF
TRBJ2-3,TRBV24-1,-,-,TGTGCCACCAGGGCGTCCGGTAGCACAGATACGCAGTATTTT,CATRASGSTDTQYF
TRBJ1-2,TRBV20-1,-,TRBD1,TGCAGTGCCAGGGGGGACTATGGCTACACCTTC,CSARGDYGYTF
TRBJ1-3,TRBV5-1,once,-,TGCGCCAGCAGCTTGCTAGGGCTAATTGGAAACACCATATATTTT,CASSLLGLIGNTIYF
TRBJ2-7,TRBV19,-,TRBD1,TGTGCCAGTAGTAAGGGACAGAGCTCCTACGAGCAGTACTTC,CASSKGQSSYEQYF
TRBJ2-2,TRBV5-6,-,-,TGTGCCAGCAGCTTGATGTACACCGGGGAGCTGTTTTTT,CASSLMYTGELFF
TRBJ1-3,TRBV7-3,-,-,TGTGCCAGCAGCTCTACAGGTCCTGGAAACACCATATATTTT,CASSSTGPGNTIYF
TRBJ1-4,TRBV5-1,-,TRBD1,TGCGCCAGCAGCCCGGGACAGGGGGAAAAACTGTTTTTT,CASSPGQGEKLFF